The 26 T cell receptor beta chains presented below share a single source sample, sequenced in a study of cytomegalovirus exposure and HLA in healthy donors. Use of 60 Vbeta and 13 Jbeta primers characterized the PCR. Assay used: immunoSEQ multiplex PCR; TCRdb lists only in-frame clones, some missing. The sample includes approximately 160,000 clones, about four fifths of them seen just once. Sample: PBMCs. The receptors were gathered from a man younger than 40 in good health and CMV-seropositive.

The V call is TRBV7-2, the J call TRBJ1-6, with 8 bases that match TRBD1. CDR1 is SGHTA, CDR2 FQGNSA, per germline. The CDR3 covers 14 residues. The V segment lost 1 base and the J segment 9 bases; nucleotides outside the gene matches: 2. The CDR3 protein is CASSLVDRVSPLHF. The CDR3 bases are TGTGCCAGCAGCTTAGTGGACAGGGTTTCACCCCTCCACTTT.

The J gene is TRBJ2-1, the V gene TRBV13; 10 bases align to TRBD2. The length of the CDR3 is 18 residues. V dropped 1 base and J dropped 0; count of bases not matched to a gene: 6. CDR1 and CDR2 (germline): PRHDT, FYEKMQ (reference sequence). The CDR3 region is CASSLEVSGGSSYNEQFF. In DNA form, the CDR3 reads TGTGCCAGCAGCTTAGAGGTTAGCGGGGGGAGCTCCTACAATGAGCAGTTCTTC. The full variable domain, with the rest looked up from reference TRBV13 and TRBJ2-1, is AAGVIQSPRHLIKEKRETATLKCYPIPRHDTVYWYQQGPGQDPQFLISFYEKMQSDKGSIPDRFSAQQFSDYHSELNMSSLELGDSALYFCASSLEVSGGSSYNEQFFGPGTRLTVL.

The V gene is TRBV2, the J gene TRBJ2-1; TRBD1 is a possible D gene (6 bases). The CDR3 is 13 residues long. With 5 bases removed from V and 5 bases from J, the gap between germline ends came to 10 bases. The germline CDR1 and CDR2 sequences are SNHLY and FYNNEI. The CDR3 sequence is CASSLDRNNEQFF. For the CDR3, the DNA is TGTGCCAGCAGTTTAGACAGGAACAATGAGCAGTTCTTC.

The chain employs TRBV29-1 and TRBJ2-5, with D perhaps matching TRBD1 (5 bases). Germline V gives CDR1 SQVTM, CDR2 ANQGSEA. The CDR3 totals 13 residues. V was clipped by 5 bases and J by 5 bases, with 15 bases between them. The DNA for the CDR3 is TGCAGCGTTAGGGGTTCCGACGGGGAGACCCAGTACTTC. The encoded protein is CSVRGSDGETQYF.

The chain uses TRBV9 and TRBJ2-7; D is unclear. The CDR3 has 13 residues. Germline CDR1 reads SGDLS; CDR2 reads YYNGEE. V lost 2 bases and J 3 bases, leaving 9 bases between the germline ends. CDR3 protein: CASSVRPYYEQYF. Written as DNA, the CDR3 is TGTGCCAGCAGCGTCAGGCCCTACTACGAGCAGTACTTC.

The V call is TRBV29-1, the J call TRBJ2-6, with D tentatively TRBD1 (5 bases). The ends were cut back, 4 bases at V and 2 bases at J, with 15 bases in the middle. Germline V lookup: CDR1 SQVTM, CDR2 ANQGSEA. The CDR3 sequence is 16 residues long. CDR3 protein: CSVGGNRGTGANVLTF. CDR3 coding DNA: TGCAGCGTTGGTGGAAATAGGGGAACTGGGGCCAACGTCCTGACTTTC.

A few counts support this clone. V and J are TRBV27 and TRBJ2-7, with TRBD1 as a possible D gene (6 bases). This CDR3 comprises 18 residues. Germline CDR1 reads MNHEY; CDR2 reads SMNVEV (reference sequence). V lost 5 bases and J lost 3, with 26 bases in between. CDR3: CASSAASDYRTAIYEQYF. As DNA, the CDR3 is TGTGCCAGCAGTGCGGCCTCCGACTACAGGACAGCCATCTACGAGCAGTACTTC.

Concerning this clone: The sample carries other DNA sequences with the same CDR3. The chain has TRBV7-6 and TRBJ1-1; 9 bases match TRBD1. V shed 5 bases, J shed 4 bases, and the junction held 5 bases outside the gene matches. Germline values: CDR1 SGHVS, CDR2 FNYEAQ. There are 14 residues in the CDR3. The CDR3 DNA is TGTGCCAGCAGCCAGGGACAGGGCACCACTGAAGCTTTCTTT. It encodes CASSQGQGTTEAFF.

The CDR3 sequence is CASSFETGWTDTQYF. The CDR3 DNA reads TGTGCCAGCAGTTTCGAGACAGGGTGGACAGATACGCAGTATTTT. The V gene is TRBV27, the J gene TRBJ2-3, with 7 bases aligning to TRBD1. Germline trimming cut 3 bases from V and 3 bases from J; bases unmatched to any gene: 6. Germline V gives CDR1 MNHEY, CDR2 SMNVEV (reference sequence). The CDR3 sequence is 15 residues long.

V and J are TRBV10-2 and TRBJ1-1; 7 bases agree with TRBD1. The CDR3 extends over 13 amino acids. Per germline, CDR1 WSHSY and CDR2 SAAADI. V was pared by 7 bases and J by 3 bases, with 5 bases of the junction left unmatched. DNA of the CDR3: TGCGCCAGCAAGAGGGACAGTTACACTGAAGCTTTCTTT. This codes for CASKRDSYTEAFF.

This clone has just a few counts. The genes are TRBV5-1 and TRBJ1-1, with D possibly TRBD1 on 6 matching bases. The CDR3 sequence is 18 residues long. The germline V gene has CDR1 SGHRS and CDR2 YFSETQ. V was pared by 5 bases and J by 6 bases, with 29 bases between. CDR3 protein: CASSFAETGRSHFAEAFF. The CDR3 DNA is TGCGCCAGCAGTTTTGCGGAGACAGGCCGATCGCACTTCGCTGAAGCTTTCTTT. Full variable domain (outside the CDR3, taken from reference TRBV5-1 and TRBJ1-1): KAGVTQTPRYLIKTRGQQVTLSCSPISGHRSVSWYQQTPGQGLQFLFEYFSETQRNKGNFPGRFSGRQFSNSRSEMNVSTLELGDSALYLCASSFAETGRSHFAEAFFGQGTRLTVV.

V is TRBV7-2 and J is TRBJ2-1; TRBD2 agrees at 7 bases. Per the germline V gene, CDR1 is SGHTA and CDR2 is FQGNSA. V lost 1 base and J lost 7; bases outside the gene matches: 10. The CDR3 consists of 16 residues. The CDR3 loop reads CASSLVGGRGGNEQFF. The CDR3 nucleotides read TGTGCCAGCAGCTTAGTAGGTGGGAGGGGTGGGAATGAGCAGTTCTTC.

The chain uses TRBV7-2 and TRBJ1-1; TRBD1 matches 11 bases. The CDR3 consists of 15 residues. Germline loops: CDR1 SGHTA, CDR2 FQGNSA. V gave up 5 bases and J gave up 5 bases; unmatched junction bases: 7. DNA of the CDR3: TGTGCCAGCAGCCCCAGGGACAGGGGGGTGACTGAAGCTTTCTTT. Amino acids: CASSPRDRGVTEAFF.

The rearrangement uses TRBV6-6 and TRBJ2-7; possibly TRBD1 for D (5 bases). Trimming took 2 bases from V and 3 from J, leaving 8 bases between them. CDR1 is MNHNY, CDR2 SVGAGI, per germline (reference sequence). The length of the CDR3 is 13 residues. The CDR3 here is CASSYGAGYEQYF. The CDR3 bases are TGTGCCAGCAGTTACGGGGCAGGCTACGAGCAGTACTTC.

The CDR3 loop is CASSLGTAYYTDTQYF. The CDR3 nucleotides read TGTGCCAGCAGCCTCGGGACTGCCTACTACACAGATACGCAGTATTTT. The chain has TRBV5-5 and TRBJ2-3, with a tentative D call TRBD2 (6 bases). This CDR3 region has 16 residues. V was cut by 4 bases and J by 2 bases, with 17 bases left in between. Germline lookup yields CDR1 SGHKS and CDR2 YYEKEE (reference sequence). The full variable domain, rest sourced from reference TRBV5-5 and TRBJ2-3, is DAGVTQSPTHLIKTRGQQVTLRCSPISGHKSVSWYQQVLGQGPQFIFQYYEKEERGRGNFPDRFSARQFPNYSSELNVNALLLGDSALYLCASSLGTAYYTDTQYFGPGTRLTVL.

The chain has TRBV19 and TRBJ2-1; no reliable D call. CDR3 length: 17 amino acids. With 2 bases removed from V and 0 bases from J, the gap between germline ends came to 14 bases. The germline V gene encodes CDR1 LNHDA and CDR2 SQIVND (reference sequence). The CDR3: CASSIILGLPSYNEQFF. The CDR3 DNA sequence: TGTGCCAGTAGTATAATCTTGGGCTTACCCTCCTACAATGAGCAGTTCTTC.

The rearrangement links TRBV15 to TRBJ1-1; unclear D gene. Trimming took off 0 bases at V and 6 bases at J, with 17 bases between the two ends. Germline V lookup: CDR1 LNHNV, CDR2 YYDKDF (reference sequence). This CDR3 region has 16 residues. CDR3 loop: CATSREFPGWVAEAFF. In DNA form, the CDR3 reads TGTGCCACCAGCAGAGAATTTCCAGGATGGGTCGCTGAAGCTTTCTTT.

The chain links TRBV6-5 to TRBJ1-1, with a tentative D call TRBD1 (5 bases). Per germline, CDR1 MNHEY and CDR2 SVGAGI. This CDR3 region has 15 residues. V was pared by 1 base and J by 4 bases, with 13 bases between. DNA of the CDR3: TGTGCCAGCAGTTACTGGGTTGGGGGGGGCACTGAAGCTTTCTTT. Its protein is CASSYWVGGGTEAFF.

This clone was seen only a few times. The chain couples TRBV15 to TRBJ2-7; 9 nucleotides align to TRBD1. Trimming took 6 bases from V and 6 from J; bases not matched to a gene: 12. Per the germline V gene, CDR1 is LNHNV and CDR2 is YYDKDF (reference sequence). This CDR3 region has 15 residues. The CDR3 nucleotides are TGTGCCACCAGTACCGATGGACAGGGGAATAGCGAGCAGTACTTC. Translation: CATSTDGQGNSEQYF.

A remark on this clone: This CDR3 fails to terminate in the conserved phenylalanine or tryptophan, so it likely reflects a read error. This rearrangement joins TRBV27 to TRBJ2-7; 10 positions match TRBD1. The V gene end was trimmed by 3 bases and the J gene end by 3 bases; junction bases not matched to a gene: 8. Germline lookup yields CDR1 MNHEY and CDR2 SMNVEV (reference sequence). This CDR3 region has 16 residues. CDR3 in amino acids: CASSFRDRGRVYEQYL. The CDR3 bases are TGTGCCAGCAGTTTCCGAGACAGGGGGCGCGTCTACGAGCAGTACCTC.

The chain has TRBV11-3 and TRBJ2-1, with 7 bases fitting TRBD2. Unmatched junction bases numbered 10, after V lost 2 bases and J lost 9 bases. The CDR3 is made up of 15 amino acids. CDR1 is SGHNT and CDR2 is YENEEA in the germline V gene. CDR3 DNA sequence: TGTGCCAGCAGCTTATGGGGTGGCGGGGAGGGTGAGCAGTTCTTC. Translated, it gives CASSLWGGGEGEQFF. Supplemented by reference TRBV11-3 and TRBJ2-1, the full variable domain reads EAGVVQSPRYKIIEKKQPVAFWCNPISGHNTLYWYLQNLGQGPELLIRYENEEAVDDSQLPKDRFSAERLKGVDSTLKIQPAELGDSAVYLCASSLWGGGEGEQFFGPGTRLTVL.

V and J are TRBV5-1 and TRBJ2-1, with D possibly TRBD1 on 8 matching bases. From germline, CDR1 is SGHRS and CDR2 YFSETQ. V lost 3 bases and J 6 bases, leaving 13 bases between the germline ends. This CDR3 is 14 amino acids long. This CDR3 is CASSYTGGVNEQFF. The CDR3 DNA follows: TGCGCCAGCAGCTATACAGGGGGGGTCAATGAGCAGTTCTTC.

This clone was found a few times. The chain joins TRBV10-3 to TRBJ1-1; D remains unclear. Germline V lookup: CDR1 ENHRY, CDR2 SYGVKD. The CDR3 runs 14 residues. Trimming stripped 4 bases from V and 6 bases from J, with 15 bases between. CDR3 DNA: TGTGCCATCAGTGCCGTTTCAGTTGTCCCTGAAGCTTTCTTT. Translated, it gives CAISAVSVVPEAFF.

This clone has a handful of counts. V and J are TRBV4-1 and TRBJ2-4; weak D call: TRBD2 (5 bases). Germline assignment: CDR1 MGHRA and CDR2 YSYEKL. The CDR3 length is 16 residues. V gave up 1 base and J gave up 1 base, with 11 bases separating them. The CDR3 nucleotides are TGCGCCAGCAGCCAAGTTCGGGATGTGGCCAAAAACATTCAGTACTTC. It codes for CASSQVRDVAKNIQYF.

This clone was observed a single time. The gene calls are TRBV7-9 and TRBJ2-1, with a possible D match to TRBD2 (7 bases). Deletions cut 6 bases from V and 8 bases from J, with 20 bases between. This CDR3 is built from 15 residues. Germline V gene data show CDR1 as SEHNR and CDR2 as FQNEAQ (reference sequence). The CDR3: CASRSRLGGVYEQFF. CDR3 coding DNA: TGTGCCAGCAGATCTAGACTAGGGGGGGTTTATGAGCAGTTCTTC.

The genes are TRBV5-1 and TRBJ2-1, with D possibly TRBD2 on 6 matching bases. Looked up from germline, CDR1 is SGHRS and CDR2 is YFSETQ. V lost 2 bases and J 8 bases, leaving 14 bases between the germline ends. The CDR3 is 14 residues long. The CDR3 coding sequence is TGCGCCAGCAGCTTTCATCCTAGCGCTGATGAGCAGTTCTTC. It is translated as CASSFHPSADEQFF.